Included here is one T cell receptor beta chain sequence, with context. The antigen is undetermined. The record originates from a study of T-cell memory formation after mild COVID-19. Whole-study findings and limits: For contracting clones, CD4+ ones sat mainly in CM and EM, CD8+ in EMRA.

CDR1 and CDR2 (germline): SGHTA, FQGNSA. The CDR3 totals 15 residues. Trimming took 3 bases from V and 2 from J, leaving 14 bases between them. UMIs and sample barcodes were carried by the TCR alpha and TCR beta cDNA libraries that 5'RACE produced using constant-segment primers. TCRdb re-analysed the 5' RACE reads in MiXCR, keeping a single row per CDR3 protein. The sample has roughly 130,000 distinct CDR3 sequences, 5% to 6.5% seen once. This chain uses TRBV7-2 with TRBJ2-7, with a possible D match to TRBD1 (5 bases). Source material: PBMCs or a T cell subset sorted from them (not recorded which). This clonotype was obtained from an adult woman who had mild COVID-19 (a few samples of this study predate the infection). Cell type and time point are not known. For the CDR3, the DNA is TGTGCCAGCAGCTTGGAATCAGGGCGAGCCTACGAGCAGTACTTC. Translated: CASSLESGRAYEQYF.